This entry lists 5 T cell receptor beta chains sequenced from one sample in a study of HIV-infected patients and healthy controls. TCRdb processed the 5' RACE reads anew with MiXCR; each CDR3 protein has one entry. The sample consists of 70,000 or so distinct CDR3 sequences, less than 20% of them appearing once. Sequenced: CD4+ T cells from blood. These receptors were obtained from a human donor in good health.

This clonotype was counted between two and nine times. The V gene is TRBV10-3, the J gene TRBJ2-1; no clear D gene. The CDR3 runs to 15 residues. The V end was cut by 2 bases, the J end by 1 base, with 9 bases between. Germline V gives CDR1 ENHRY, CDR2 SYGVKD. The CDR3 coding sequence is TGTGCCATCAGTGAGGCCACCCTGTCCTACAATGAGCAGTTCTTC. Its translation is CAISEATLSYNEQFF.

The V gene is TRBV6-6, the J gene TRBJ2-1; D possibly corresponds to TRBD2 (5 bases). Trimming stripped 2 bases from V and 5 bases from J, with 10 bases between. Germline V gene lookup returns CDR1 MNHNY and CDR2 SVGAGI (reference sequence). The CDR3 has 14 amino acids. The CDR3 region is CASSYRGSNNEQFF. Written as DNA, the CDR3 is TGTGCCAGCAGTTACCGAGGGAGTAACAATGAGCAGTTCTTC.

This clonotype was counted ten times or more. V and J are TRBV24-1 and TRBJ2-1; D not certain. V gave up 3 bases and J gave up 10 bases, with 12 bases separating them. CDR1 is KGHDR, CDR2 SFDVKD, per germline. This CDR3 has 13 amino acids. The CDR3 loop is CATSDAVAKEQFF. For the CDR3, the DNA is TGTGCCACCAGTGATGCGGTAGCTAAGGAGCAGTTCTTC.

This chain links TRBV18 with TRBJ2-7, with D perhaps TRBD1 or TRBD2 (6 bases each). The V end was cut by 3 bases, the J end by 4 bases, with 16 bases between. The CDR3 length is 15 residues. Germline V gene sequence: CDR1 KGHSH, CDR2 LQKENI. This chain's CDR3 is CASSPQGQGGYEQYF. In DNA form, the CDR3 reads TGTGCCAGCTCACCTCAGGGGCAGGGAGGTTACGAGCAGTACTTC.

The CDR3 DNA follows: TGTGCCAGTAGTAGGGACAGGACTCAGCCCCAGCATTTT. Its translation is CASSRDRTQPQHF. The chain employs TRBV19 and TRBJ1-5; 8 bases are shared with TRBD1. In germline, CDR1 is LNHDA, CDR2 SQIVND (reference sequence). This CDR3 is 13 amino acids long. V lost 4 bases, J lost 6 bases, and 2 bases stayed unmatched.